The rows below give T cell receptor beta chains drawn from one sample of a study of blood T cell repertoires in COVID-19. The table came from immunoSEQ multiplex PCR; TCRdb's copy has only in-frame clones and leaves some out. The sample yields about 120,000 clones, around nine tenths seen once. The sample taken for sequencing was peripheral blood. The receptors derive from a woman aged 45 to 65 with acute or convalescent COVID-19. Both conserved end residues are part of each CDR3. The order of the fields is CDR3 protein, CDR3 DNA, J gene, V gene, clone size, D gene. D genes are given only for firm matches. The size field is filled for only some rows; it gives once, few, many or a size class.

CDR3aa: CASSYGGASSYEQFF
CDR3nt: TGTGCCAGCAGCTACGGGGGGGCCTCGTCCTATGAGCAGTTCTTC
j_gene: TRBJ2-1
v_gene: TRBV6-5
abundance: .
d_gene: TRBD2

CDR3aa: CASSPASGEWNNEQFF
CDR3nt: TGTGCCAGCTCACCGGCTAGCGGGGAATGGAACAATGAGCAGTTCTTC
j_gene: TRBJ2-1
v_gene: TRBV18
abundance: .
d_gene: TRBD2

CDR3aa: CASSYSTVSYEQYF
CDR3nt: TGTGCCAGCAGTTACTCCACAGTCTCCTACGAGCAGTACTTC
j_gene: TRBJ2-7
v_gene: TRBV6-6
abundance: .
d_gene: .

CDR3aa: CASSIEGRFTTKQPQHF
CDR3nt: TGTGCCAGTAGTATAGAGGGGAGGTTCACTACGAAACAGCCCCAGCATTTT
j_gene: TRBJ1-5
v_gene: TRBV19
abundance: .
d_gene: .

CDR3aa: CASSYPPWRNQPQHF
CDR3nt: TGTGCCAGCAGTTACCCCCCCTGGAGAAATCAGCCCCAGCATTTT
j_gene: TRBJ1-5
v_gene: TRBV6-2/TRBV6-3
abundance: .
d_gene: .

CDR3aa: CASSSLSDRGPYEQYF
CDR3nt: TGTGCCAGCAGTTCCCTGTCGGACAGGGGCCCTTACGAGCAGTACTTC
j_gene: TRBJ2-7
v_gene: TRBV6-5
abundance: .
d_gene: TRBD1

CDR3aa: CTSSQDGTSVHYEQYF
CDR3nt: TGCACCAGCAGCCAAGATGGGACTAGCGTACACTACGAGCAGTACTTC
j_gene: TRBJ2-7
v_gene: TRBV1
abundance: .
d_gene: .

CDR3aa: CASGDRDQPQHF
CDR3nt: TGTGCCAGCGGGGACAGGGATCAGCCCCAGCATTTT
j_gene: TRBJ1-5
v_gene: TRBV2
abundance: .
d_gene: TRBD1

CDR3aa: CASSLARLAGVYTGELFF
CDR3nt: TGCGCCAGCAGCTTGGCCCGGCTAGCGGGAGTTTACACCGGGGAGCTGTTTTTT
j_gene: TRBJ2-2
v_gene: TRBV5-1
abundance: few
d_gene: TRBD2

CDR3aa: CSALDRGSETQYF
CDR3nt: TGCAGCGCCTTGGACAGGGGTTCAGAGACCCAGTACTTC
j_gene: TRBJ2-5
v_gene: TRBV29-1
abundance: .
d_gene: TRBD1

CDR3aa: CATSATDGGSTDTQYF
CDR3nt: TGTGCCACCAGTGCAACCGACGGAGGGAGCACAGATACGCAGTATTTT
j_gene: TRBJ2-3
v_gene: TRBV24-1
abundance: .
d_gene: .

CDR3aa: CASSMASGLSYEQYF
CDR3nt: TGTGCCAGTAGTATGGCTTCGGGTCTGTCCTACGAGCAGTACTTC
j_gene: TRBJ2-7
v_gene: TRBV19
abundance: .
d_gene: .